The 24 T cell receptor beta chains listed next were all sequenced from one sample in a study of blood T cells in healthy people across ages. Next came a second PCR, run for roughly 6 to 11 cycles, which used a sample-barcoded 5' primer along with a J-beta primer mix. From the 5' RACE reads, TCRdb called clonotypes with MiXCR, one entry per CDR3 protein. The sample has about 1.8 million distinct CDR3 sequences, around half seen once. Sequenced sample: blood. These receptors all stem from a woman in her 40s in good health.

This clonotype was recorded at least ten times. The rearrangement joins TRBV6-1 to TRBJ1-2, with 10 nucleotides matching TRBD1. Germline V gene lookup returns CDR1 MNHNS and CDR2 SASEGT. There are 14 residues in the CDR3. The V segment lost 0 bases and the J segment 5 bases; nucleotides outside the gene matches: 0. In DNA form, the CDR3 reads TGTGCCAGCAGTGAAGCGGGACAGGGGTATGGCTACACCTTC. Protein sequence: CASSEAGQGYGYTF.

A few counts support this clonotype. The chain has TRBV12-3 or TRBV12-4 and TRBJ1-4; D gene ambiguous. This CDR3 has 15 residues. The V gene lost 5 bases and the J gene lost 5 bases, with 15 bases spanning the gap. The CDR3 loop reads CASSLHRALNEKLFF. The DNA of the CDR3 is TGTGCCAGCAGTCTTCACCGGGCCCTCAATGAAAAACTGTTTTTT.

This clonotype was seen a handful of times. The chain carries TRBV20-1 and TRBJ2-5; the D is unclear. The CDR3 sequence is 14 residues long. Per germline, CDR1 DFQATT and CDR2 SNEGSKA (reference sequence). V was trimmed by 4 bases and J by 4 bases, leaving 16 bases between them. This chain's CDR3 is CSANDIGHRETQYF. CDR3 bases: TGCAGTGCTAACGACATAGGGCATCGAGAGACCCAGTACTTC.

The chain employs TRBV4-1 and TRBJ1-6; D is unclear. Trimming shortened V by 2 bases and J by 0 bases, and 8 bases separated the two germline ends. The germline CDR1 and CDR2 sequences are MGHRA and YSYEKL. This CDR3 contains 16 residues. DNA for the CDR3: TGCGCCAGCAGCCAAATAGGAAGCTCCTATAATTCACCCCTCCACTTT. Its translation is CASSQIGSSYNSPLHF.

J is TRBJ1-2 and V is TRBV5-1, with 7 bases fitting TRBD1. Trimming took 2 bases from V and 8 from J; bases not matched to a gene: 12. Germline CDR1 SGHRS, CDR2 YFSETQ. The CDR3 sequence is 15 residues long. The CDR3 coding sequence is TGCGCCAGCAGCTTCATAGGGGGCGACGGCGGAGGCTACACCTTC. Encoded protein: CASSFIGGDGGGYTF.

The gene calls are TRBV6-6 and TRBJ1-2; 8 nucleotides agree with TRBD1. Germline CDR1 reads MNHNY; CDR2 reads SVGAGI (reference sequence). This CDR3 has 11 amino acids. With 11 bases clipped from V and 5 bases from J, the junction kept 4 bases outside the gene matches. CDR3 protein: CAGGQAYGYTF. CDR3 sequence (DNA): TGTGCCGGGGGACAGGCGTATGGCTACACCTTC.

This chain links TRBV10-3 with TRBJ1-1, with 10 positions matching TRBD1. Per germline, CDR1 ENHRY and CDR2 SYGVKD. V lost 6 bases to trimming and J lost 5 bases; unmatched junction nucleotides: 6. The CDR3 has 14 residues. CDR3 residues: CAIRAGQGRTEAFF. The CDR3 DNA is TGTGCCATCAGAGCGGGACAGGGGCGAACTGAAGCTTTCTTT.

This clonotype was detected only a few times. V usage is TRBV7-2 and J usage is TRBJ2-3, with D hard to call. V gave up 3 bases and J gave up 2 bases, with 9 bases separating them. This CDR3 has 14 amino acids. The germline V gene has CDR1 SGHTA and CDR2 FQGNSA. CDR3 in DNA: TGTGCCAGCAGCTTCTCCCGCCTCACAGATACGCAGTATTTT. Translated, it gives CASSFSRLTDTQYF. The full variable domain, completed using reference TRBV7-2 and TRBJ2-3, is GAGVSQSPSNKVTEKGKDVELRCDPISGHTALYWYRQSLGQGLEFLIYFQGNSAPDKSGLPSDRFSAERTGGSVSTLTIQRTQQEDSAVYLCASSFSRLTDTQYFGPGTRLTVL.

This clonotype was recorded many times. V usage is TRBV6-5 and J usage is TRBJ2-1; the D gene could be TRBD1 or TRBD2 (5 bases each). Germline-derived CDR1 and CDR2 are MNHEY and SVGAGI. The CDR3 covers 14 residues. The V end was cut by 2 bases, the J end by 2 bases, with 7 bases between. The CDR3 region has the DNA TGTGCCAGCAGTTACGGGACGGCCTACAATGAGCAGTTCTTC. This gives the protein CASSYGTAYNEQFF.

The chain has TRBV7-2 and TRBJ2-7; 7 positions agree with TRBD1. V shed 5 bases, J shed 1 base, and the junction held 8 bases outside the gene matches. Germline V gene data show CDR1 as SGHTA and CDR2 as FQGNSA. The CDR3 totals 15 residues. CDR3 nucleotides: TGTGCCAGCAGCCCTAAAGGACAGGCTTCCTACGAGCAGTACTTC. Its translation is CASSPKGQASYEQYF.

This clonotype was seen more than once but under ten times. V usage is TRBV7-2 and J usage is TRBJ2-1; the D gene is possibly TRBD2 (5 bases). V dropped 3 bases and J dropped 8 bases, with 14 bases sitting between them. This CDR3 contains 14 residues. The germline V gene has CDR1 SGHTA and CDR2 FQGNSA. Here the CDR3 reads CASSFGTGSDEQFF. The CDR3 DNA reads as TGTGCCAGCAGCTTTGGTACGGGGTCGGATGAGCAGTTCTTC.

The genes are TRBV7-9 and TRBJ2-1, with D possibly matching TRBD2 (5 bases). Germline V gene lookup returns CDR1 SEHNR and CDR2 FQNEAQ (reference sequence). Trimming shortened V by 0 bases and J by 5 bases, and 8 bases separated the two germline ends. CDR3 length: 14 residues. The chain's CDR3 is CASSLARGHNEQFF. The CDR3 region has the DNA TGTGCCAGCAGCTTAGCGAGAGGGCACAATGAGCAGTTCTTC.

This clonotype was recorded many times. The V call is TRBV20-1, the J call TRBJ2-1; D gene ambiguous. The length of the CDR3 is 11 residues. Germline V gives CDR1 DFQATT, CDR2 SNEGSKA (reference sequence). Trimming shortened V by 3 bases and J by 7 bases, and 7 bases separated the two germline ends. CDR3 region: CSARARNEQFF. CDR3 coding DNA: TGCAGTGCTAGGGCCAGAAATGAGCAGTTCTTC.

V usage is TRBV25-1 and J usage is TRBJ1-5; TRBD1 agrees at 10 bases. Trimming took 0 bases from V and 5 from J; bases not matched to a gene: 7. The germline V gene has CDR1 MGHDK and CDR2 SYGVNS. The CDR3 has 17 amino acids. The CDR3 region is CASSEYIGQGVYQPQHF. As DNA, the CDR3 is TGTGCCAGCAGTGAATATATCGGACAGGGGGTCTATCAGCCCCAGCATTTT. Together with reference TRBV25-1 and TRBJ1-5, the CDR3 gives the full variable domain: EADIYQTPRYLVIGTGKKITLECSQTMGHDKMYWYQQDPGMELHLIHYSYGVNSTEKGDLSSESTVSRIRTEHFPLTLESARPSHTSQYLCASSEYIGQGVYQPQHFGDGTRLSIL.

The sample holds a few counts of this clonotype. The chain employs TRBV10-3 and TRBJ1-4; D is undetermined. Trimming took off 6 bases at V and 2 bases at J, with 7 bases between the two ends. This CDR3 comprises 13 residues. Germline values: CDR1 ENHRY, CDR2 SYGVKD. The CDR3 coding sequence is TGTGCCATCAGGGGTGCGACTAATGAAAAACTGTTTTTT. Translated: CAIRGATNEKLFF.

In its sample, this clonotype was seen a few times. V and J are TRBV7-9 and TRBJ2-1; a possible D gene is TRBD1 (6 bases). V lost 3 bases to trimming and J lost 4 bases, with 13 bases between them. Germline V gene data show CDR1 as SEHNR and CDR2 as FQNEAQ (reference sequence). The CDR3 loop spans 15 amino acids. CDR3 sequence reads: CASSFSDTGYNEQFF. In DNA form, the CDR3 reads TGTGCCAGCAGCTTTTCTGATACAGGGTACAATGAGCAGTTCTTC.

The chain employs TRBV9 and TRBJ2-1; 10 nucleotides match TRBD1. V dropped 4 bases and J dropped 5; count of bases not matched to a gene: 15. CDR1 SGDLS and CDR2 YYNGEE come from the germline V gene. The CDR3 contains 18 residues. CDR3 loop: CASSLGVAGTGVHNEQFF. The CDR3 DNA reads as TGTGCCAGCAGCCTTGGCGTTGCCGGGACAGGGGTCCACAATGAGCAGTTCTTC.

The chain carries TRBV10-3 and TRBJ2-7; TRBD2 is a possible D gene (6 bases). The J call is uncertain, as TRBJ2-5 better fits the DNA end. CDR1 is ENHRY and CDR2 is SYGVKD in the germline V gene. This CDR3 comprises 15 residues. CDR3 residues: CAISGRRGLGETQYF. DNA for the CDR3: TGTGCCATCAGTGGGAGACGGGGGTTGGGCGAGACCCAGTACTTC.

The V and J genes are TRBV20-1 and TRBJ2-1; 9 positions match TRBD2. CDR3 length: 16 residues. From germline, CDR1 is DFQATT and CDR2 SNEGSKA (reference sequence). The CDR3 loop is CRPTPGGGAFDNEQFF. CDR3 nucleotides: TGCAGGCCCACACCTGGCGGGGGGGCGTTCGACAATGAGCAGTTCTTC.

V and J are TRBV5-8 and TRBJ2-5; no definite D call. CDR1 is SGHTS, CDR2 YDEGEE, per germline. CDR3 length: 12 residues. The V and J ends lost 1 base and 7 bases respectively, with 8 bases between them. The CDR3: CASSLLGLTQYF. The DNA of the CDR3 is TGTGCCAGCAGCTTGTTAGGCCTGACCCAGTACTTC.

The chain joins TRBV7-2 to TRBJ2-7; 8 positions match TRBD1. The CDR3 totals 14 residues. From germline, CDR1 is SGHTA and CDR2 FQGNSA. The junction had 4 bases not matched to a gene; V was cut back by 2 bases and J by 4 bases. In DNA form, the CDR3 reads TGTGCCAGCAGCTTACCGGGACAGGTGTACGAGCAGTACTTC. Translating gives CASSLPGQVYEQYF.

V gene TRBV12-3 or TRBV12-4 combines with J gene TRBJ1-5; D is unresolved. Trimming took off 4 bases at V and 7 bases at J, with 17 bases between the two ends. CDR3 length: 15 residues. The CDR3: CASSSITGSGQPQHF. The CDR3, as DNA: TGTGCCAGCAGTTCGATAACGGGATCGGGACAGCCCCAGCATTTT.

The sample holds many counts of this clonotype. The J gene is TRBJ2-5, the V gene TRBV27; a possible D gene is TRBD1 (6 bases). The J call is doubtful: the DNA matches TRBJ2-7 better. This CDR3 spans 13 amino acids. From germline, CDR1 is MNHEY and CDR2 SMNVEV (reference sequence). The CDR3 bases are TGTGCCAGCAGTTTATCCAAAGGGGGCGAGCAGTACTTC. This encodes CASSLSKGGEQYF.

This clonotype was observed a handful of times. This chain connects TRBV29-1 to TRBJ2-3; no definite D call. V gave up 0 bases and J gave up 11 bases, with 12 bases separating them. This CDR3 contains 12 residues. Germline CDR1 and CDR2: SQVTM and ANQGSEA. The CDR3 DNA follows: TGCAGCGTTGAAGAGGAGACTTACAGGCAGTATTTT. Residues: CSVEEETYRQYF.